A single sample is the source of the 28 T cell receptor beta chains below, sequenced in a study of radiation and T cells in renal cell carcinoma. This sample's time point: blood 2 weeks post-SBRT. Treatment in this sample: 15 Gy SBRT to primary tumor, nephrectomy 4 weeks later. TCRdb's table, derived via immunoSEQ multiplex PCR, lists solely in-frame clones and lacks some. The sample lists fewer than 150,000 clones, roughly 91% occurring once. Source: blood, taken from a patient whose treatment included radiotherapy and nephrectomy. The receptors here all came from a woman aged 70-85 years with renal cell carcinoma.

CDR3 sequence reads: CASSQNIGNTEAFF. The CDR3 DNA reads as TGCGCCAGCAGCCAAAACATTGGGAACACTGAAGCTTTCTTT. The chain couples TRBV5-1 to TRBJ1-1; D uncertain. CDR1 is SGHRS and CDR2 is YFSETQ in the germline V gene. This CDR3 is built from 14 residues. The V end lost 4 bases, the J end lost 1 base, and 11 bases lay between the germline ends.

The rearrangement links TRBV7-9 to TRBJ1-5, with 10 bases matching TRBD1. V shed 1 base and J 7 bases; nucleotides not matched to a gene: 1. Germline loops: CDR1 SEHNR, CDR2 FQNEAQ (reference sequence). This CDR3 contains 14 residues. This chain's CDR3 is CASSLGDRGQPQHF. CDR3 in DNA: TGTGCCAGCAGCTTAGGGGACAGGGGACAGCCCCAGCATTTT.

The J gene is TRBJ2-2, the V gene TRBV19, with 12 bases matching TRBD1. CDR1 is LNHDA, CDR2 SQIVND, per germline (reference sequence). The CDR3 extends over 15 amino acids. Trimming at V came to 3 bases and at J to 4 bases, leaving 0 bases not matched to a gene. CDR3 coding DNA: TGTGCCAGTAGTATGGGACAGGGGGCCACCGGGGAGCTGTTTTTT. Translating it yields CASSMGQGATGELFF.

The chain uses TRBV28 and TRBJ1-1; D not resolved. Looked up from germline, CDR1 is MDHEN and CDR2 is SYDVKM. The CDR3 covers 16 residues. Trimming cost V 2 bases and J 1 base, with 14 bases left between them. CDR3 bases: TGTGCCAGCAGTTTAATTGGGGATTACACGAACACTGAAGCTTTCTTT. It encodes CASSLIGDYTNTEAFF.

This chain joins TRBV9 and TRBJ2-3; D is uncertain. The CDR3 loop spans 14 amino acids. V was pared by 2 bases and J by 1 base, with 8 bases between. The V gene's germline CDR1 is SGDLS and CDR2 YYNGEE. CDR3 nucleotide sequence: TGTGCCAGCAGCGTTTCACCCCGCACAGATACGCAGTATTTT. Translated: CASSVSPRTDTQYF.

The V call is TRBV7-8, the J call TRBJ2-2, with TRBD2 as a possible D gene (6 bases). Germline assignment: CDR1 SGHVS and CDR2 FQNEAQ. This CDR3 is built from 16 residues. Deletions cut 1 base from V and 0 bases from J, with 9 bases between. In nucleotides, the CDR3 is TGTGCCAGCAGCTTAGGGGGGAGGTCGAACACCGGGGAGCTGTTTTTT. Its translation: CASSLGGRSNTGELFF.

The rearrangement uses TRBV11-2 and TRBJ1-1; D ambiguous. The CDR3 length is 14 residues. Trimming removed 0 bases at V and 0 bases at J, with 5 bases between. Germline V lookup: CDR1 SGHAT, CDR2 FQNNGV. CDR3: CASSLDVMNTEAFF. The CDR3 DNA reads TGTGCCAGCAGCTTAGATGTCATGAACACTGAAGCTTTCTTT.

The genes are TRBV4-3 and TRBJ2-7; 9 bases fit TRBD1. The CDR3 runs to 14 residues. V trimming: 1 base; J trimming: 3 bases; junction bases outside the gene matches: 1. Germline V gene sequence: CDR1 LGHNA, CDR2 YSLEER. The CDR3 protein is CASSQGTGDYEQYF. DNA for the CDR3: TGCGCCAGCAGCCAAGGGACAGGGGACTACGAGCAGTACTTC.

The sample holds many counts of this clone. This sequence joins TRBV14 and TRBJ1-1; 10 bases line up with TRBD1. The CDR3 length is 13 residues. The trim removed 6 bases at V and 10 bases at J, leaving 8 bases unmatched. Germline CDR1 is SGHDN and CDR2 is FVKESK. CDR3 protein: CASSRDRGRGAFF. In DNA form, the CDR3 reads TGTGCCAGCAGTCGCGACAGGGGGCGCGGAGCTTTCTTT.

The rearrangement joins TRBV28 to TRBJ2-7; D is unresolved. Trimming cost V 2 bases and J 0 bases, with 8 bases left between them. Per germline, CDR1 MDHEN and CDR2 SYDVKM. This CDR3 is 14 amino acids long. CDR3 amino acids: CASSLVVNSYEQYF. The CDR3, as DNA: TGTGCCAGCAGTTTAGTGGTCAACTCCTACGAGCAGTACTTC.

CDR3 protein: CASSWTGGGRNTEAFF. The CDR3 nucleotides are TGCGCCAGCAGCTGGACCGGAGGGGGGCGGAACACTGAAGCTTTCTTT. J is TRBJ1-1 and V is TRBV5-1; the D gene is possibly TRBD1 (6 bases). The CDR3 is 16 amino acids. Germline-derived CDR1 and CDR2 are SGHRS and YFSETQ. V lost 3 bases to trimming and J lost 1 base, with 16 bases between them. Combining the CDR3 with reference TRBV5-1 and TRBJ1-1 gives the whole variable domain KAGVTQTPRYLIKTRGQQVTLSCSPISGHRSVSWYQQTPGQGLQFLFEYFSETQRNKGNFPGRFSGRQFSNSRSEMNVSTLELGDSALYLCASSWTGGGRNTEAFFGQGTRLTVV.

V is TRBV29-1 and J is TRBJ1-2; tentative D call: TRBD1 (5 bases). Germline-derived CDR1 and CDR2 are SQVTM and ANQGSEA. V shed 3 bases and J shed 4 bases, with 12 bases lying between them. This CDR3 has 13 residues. This CDR3 is CSVDNWGSYGYTF. CDR3 DNA sequence: TGCAGCGTTGATAATTGGGGCTCCTATGGCTACACCTTC.

This sequence joins TRBV5-4 and TRBJ1-1; 10 bases align to TRBD1. The CDR3 runs 14 residues. V lost 4 bases, J lost 5 bases, and 5 bases stayed unmatched. Germline V gene lookup returns CDR1 SGHNT and CDR2 YYREEE (reference sequence). CDR3 nucleotides: TGTGCCAGCAGCGCCGGGACAGGGGTTACTGAAGCTTTCTTT. The encoded protein is CASSAGTGVTEAFF.

The gene calls are TRBV11-3 and TRBJ2-3; 8 bases are a match to TRBD1. V trimming: 8 bases; J trimming: 4 bases; junction bases outside the gene matches: 11. The CDR3 has 15 amino acids. Per the germline V gene, CDR1 is SGHNT and CDR2 is YENEEA. CDR3 bases: TGTGCCAGCGGCACTCGGACAGGGTGGGCAGATACGCAGTATTTT. This sequence encodes CASGTRTGWADTQYF.

This chain joins TRBV7-3 and TRBJ1-6, with 9 bases lining up with TRBD1. Germline V gene data show CDR1 as SGHTA and CDR2 as FQGTGA. J was trimmed by 9 bases and V by 5 bases; bases with no gene match: 8. The CDR3 has 15 amino acids. DNA for the CDR3: TGTGCCAGCAGCCACTACACAGGGGGCAGTTCACCCCTCCACTTT. It encodes CASSHYTGGSSPLHF.

The chain joins TRBV7-2 to TRBJ2-7, with 7 bases fitting TRBD2. This CDR3 has 15 amino acids. J was trimmed by 6 bases and V by 1 base; bases with no gene match: 9. Germline V gene lookup returns CDR1 SGHTA and CDR2 FQGNSA. The CDR3 reads CASSLGGGGLGEQYF. In DNA, the CDR3 is TGTGCCAGCAGCTTAGGGGGCGGGGGATTGGGCGAGCAGTACTTC. The full variable domain, in which reference TRBV7-2 and TRBJ2-7 provide the parts outside the CDR3, is GAGVSQSPSNKVTEKGKDVELRCDPISGHTALYWYRQSLGQGLEFLIYFQGNSAPDKSGLPSDRFSAERTGGSVSTLTIQRTQQEDSAVYLCASSLGGGGLGEQYFGPGTRLTVT.

This chain uses TRBV7-9 with TRBJ1-5; D is possibly TRBD1 (6 bases). Trimming cost V 4 bases and J 1 base, with 17 bases left between them. Germline assignment: CDR1 SEHNR and CDR2 FQNEAQ (reference sequence). The CDR3 contains 17 residues. The CDR3 coding sequence is TGTGCCAGCAGCTCCGGTGGGGGGGCCTCAAGCAATCAGCCCCAGCATTTT. Encoded protein: CASSSGGGASSNQPQHF.

This clone was seen just once. The chain has TRBV5-1 and TRBJ2-7; a possible D gene is TRBD2 (5 bases). Trimming stripped 5 bases from V and 4 bases from J, with 13 bases between. This CDR3 is built from 13 residues. Per germline, CDR1 SGHRS and CDR2 YFSETQ. CDR3 in amino acids: CASSSSRSYEQYF. CDR3 in DNA: TGCGCCAGCAGTTCTAGCCGCTCTTACGAGCAGTACTTC. The full variable domain, with the rest looked up from reference TRBV5-1 and TRBJ2-7, is KAGVTQTPRYLIKTRGQQVTLSCSPISGHRSVSWYQQTPGQGLQFLFEYFSETQRNKGNFPGRFSGRQFSNSRSEMNVSTLELGDSALYLCASSSSRSYEQYFGPGTRLTVT.

This sequence joins TRBV7-8 and TRBJ2-7; 9 bases align to TRBD2. The CDR3 has 14 residues. Losses at the gene ends were 3 bases for V and 6 bases for J; bases not matched to a gene: 6. CDR1 is SGHVS and CDR2 is FQNEAQ in the germline V gene. The CDR3 reads CASSLAGGPFEQYF. CDR3 in DNA: TGTGCCAGCAGCTTGGCGGGGGGGCCTTTCGAGCAGTACTTC.

V gene TRBV6-5 combines with J gene TRBJ2-3; 7 nucleotides line up with TRBD1. CDR1 and CDR2 from the germline V gene are MNHEY and SVGAGI. The CDR3 totals 15 residues. V shed 4 bases and J 1 base; nucleotides not matched to a gene: 5. The CDR3 sequence is CASSSTGVGTDTQYF. For the CDR3, the DNA is TGTGCCAGCAGTTCTACAGGGGTTGGCACAGATACGCAGTATTTT.

The CDR3 DNA follows: TGTGCCAGCAGCGTCCTAAGCGGGGGGACAGATACGCAGTATTTT. Translated, it gives CASSVLSGGTDTQYF. The rearrangement joins TRBV9 to TRBJ2-3; 9 bases fit TRBD2. The CDR3 has 15 amino acids. The germline V gene has CDR1 SGDLS and CDR2 YYNGEE. V was pared by 2 bases and J by 3 bases, with 4 bases of the junction left unmatched. The variable domain in full, completed from reference TRBV9 and TRBJ2-3, reads DSGVTQTPKHLITATGQRVTLRCSPRSGDLSVYWYQQSLDQGLQFLIQYYNGEERAKGNILERFSAQQFPDLHSELNLSSLELGDSALYFCASSVLSGGTDTQYFGPGTRLTVL.

V and J are TRBV19 and TRBJ1-5; no clear D gene. This CDR3 has 15 residues. Germline loops: CDR1 LNHDA, CDR2 SQIVND (reference sequence). Trimming took 2 bases from V and 2 from J, leaving 10 bases between them. CDR3 coding DNA: TGTGCCAGTAGTATATATGGTGATGGCAATCAGCCCCAGCATTTT. Its translation: CASSIYGDGNQPQHF.

The chain employs TRBV5-4 and TRBJ1-5; D gene uncertain. This CDR3 region has 12 residues. Looked up from germline, CDR1 is SGHNT and CDR2 is YYREEE (reference sequence). V was shortened by 4 bases and J by 7 bases, with 9 bases between the two germline ends. The DNA for the CDR3 is TGTGCCAGCAGCCGGAAAGGGCAGCCCCAGCATTTT. Amino acid sequence: CASSRKGQPQHF.

This clone has a single count. The chain combines TRBV7-8 with TRBJ1-5, with D uncertain. The CDR3 runs to 14 residues. V gave up 5 bases and J gave up 4 bases, with 12 bases separating them. Germline V gives CDR1 SGHVS, CDR2 FQNEAQ. Here the CDR3 DNA reads TGTGCCAGCAGCCGTGGGCAGCCTAATCAGCCCCAGCATTTT. The encoded protein is CASSRGQPNQPQHF. Filled out from reference TRBV7-8 and TRBJ1-5, the complete variable domain reads GAGVSQSPRYKVAKRGQDVALRCDPISGHVSLFWYQQALGQGPEFLTYFQNEAQLDKSGLPSDRFFAERPEGSVSTLKIQRTQQEDSAVYLCASSRGQPNQPQHFGDGTRLSIL.

In its sample, this clone was seen once. The chain couples TRBV30 to TRBJ1-5; D is possibly TRBD1 (5 bases). Trimming cost V 5 bases and J 2 bases, with 25 bases left between them. CDR1 is GTSNPN and CDR2 is SVGIG in the germline V gene (reference sequence). This CDR3 is 18 amino acids long. This CDR3 reads CAWEDEGQAVMGNQPQHF. In DNA, the CDR3 is TGTGCCTGGGAGGACGAGGGGCAGGCCGTAATGGGCAATCAGCCCCAGCATTTT.

V usage is TRBV7-2 and J usage is TRBJ2-3, with D maybe TRBD2 (7 bases). V dropped 2 bases and J dropped 6 bases, with 24 bases sitting between them. Germline assignment: CDR1 SGHTA and CDR2 FQGNSA. The CDR3 covers 18 residues. Here the CDR3 reads CASSLSPPGRGALDTQYF. As DNA, the CDR3 is TGTGCCAGCAGCTTAAGCCCCCCCGGACGGGGGGCCTTGGATACGCAGTATTTT.

CDR3 residues: CASSTGQGLYEQYF. The CDR3 DNA reads as TGTGCCAGCAGCACGGGACAGGGGCTCTACGAGCAGTACTTC. The rearrangement joins TRBV9 to TRBJ2-7, with 10 bases that match TRBD1. Germline CDR1 SGDLS, CDR2 YYNGEE. This CDR3 contains 14 residues. V gave up 4 bases and J gave up 3 bases; unmatched junction bases: 4. The full variable domain, its missing parts supplied by reference TRBV9 and TRBJ2-7, is DSGVTQTPKHLITATGQRVTLRCSPRSGDLSVYWYQQSLDQGLQFLIQYYNGEERAKGNILERFSAQQFPDLHSELNLSSLELGDSALYFCASSTGQGLYEQYFGPGTRLTVT.

The chain uses TRBV9 and TRBJ1-5, with D perhaps TRBD1 (5 bases). Trimming took 0 bases from V and 2 from J, leaving 6 bases between them. Germline V gene lookup returns CDR1 SGDLS and CDR2 YYNGEE. This CDR3 region has 14 residues. CDR3: CASSVGGGNQPQHF. CDR3 nucleotides: TGTGCCAGCAGCGTAGGGGGGGGCAATCAGCCCCAGCATTTT.